These 16 T cell receptor beta chains were all obtained from the same sample, sequenced in a study of CD8+ T cells in alopecia areata. Specified treatment: oral pan-JAK inhibitor, 5-10 mg twice daily. Sequencing templates came from extracted RNA that was reverse transcribed into cDNA. The method was immunoSEQ multiplex PCR; TCRdb's version includes in-frame clones alone and lacks a portion of them. Seen here are about 99,000 clones, over 75% observed once, and the top ten hold 11%. The sequences come from CD8+ T cells sorted from blood, collected at approximately week 31, from a patient treated with tofacitinib. The receptors were sampled from a human donor with alopecia areata.

The chain has TRBV2 and TRBJ1-4; D uncertain. CDR1 and CDR2 (germline): SNHLY, FYNNEI. V was trimmed by 6 bases and J by 5 bases, leaving 19 bases between them. The CDR3 sequence is 16 residues long. The CDR3 DNA reads TGTGCCAGCAGCACCCCGCAGACGCATCGCAATGAAAAACTGTTTTTT. Translating it yields CASSTPQTHRNEKLFF.

The rearrangement links TRBV7-3 to TRBJ2-7, with 9 bases lining up with TRBD1. In germline, CDR1 is SGHTA, CDR2 FQGTGA. The V and J ends lost 6 bases and 5 bases, in that order; junction bases with no gene match: 8. CDR3 length equals 14 residues. CDR3 bases: TGTGCCAGCAGTACTGGGACAGGGCTCGACGAGCAGTACTTC. This encodes CASSTGTGLDEQYF.

The chain has TRBV11-2 and TRBJ2-7; D may match TRBD1 or TRBD2 (5 bases each). Trimming shortened V by 5 bases and J by 3 bases, and 14 bases separated the two germline ends. The germline gives CDR1 SGHAT, CDR2 FQNNGV. The CDR3 totals 14 residues. CDR3 coding DNA: TGTGCCAGCAGCGAAGGGGCCGGGAACTACGAGCAGTACTTC. Residues: CASSEGAGNYEQYF.

The CDR3 here is CASTADRVDTEAFF. Written as DNA, the CDR3 is TGTGCCAGCACTGCGGACAGGGTCGACACTGAAGCTTTCTTT. This chain links TRBV6-6 with TRBJ1-1; 8 positions match TRBD1. The junction had 7 bases not matched to a gene; V was cut back by 7 bases and J by 3 bases. CDR1 and CDR2 from the germline V gene are MNHNY and SVGAGI (reference sequence). The CDR3 contains 14 residues.

V is TRBV7-9 and J is TRBJ2-7; D gene unclear. Trimming removed 2 bases at V and 7 bases at J, with 9 bases between. The CDR3 totals 12 residues. Germline loops: CDR1 SEHNR, CDR2 FQNEAQ (reference sequence). CDR3 DNA sequence: TGTGCCAGCAGCTTACCACGAGATGAGCAGTACTTC. Its translation: CASSLPRDEQYF.

The chain employs TRBV6-4 and TRBJ2-6; D gene ambiguous. The CDR3 sequence is 17 residues long. The ends were cut back, 0 bases at V and 0 bases at J, with 9 bases in the middle. CDR1 and CDR2 from the germline V gene are MRHNA and SNTAGT. The CDR3 region is CASSDSHSSSGANVLTF. The CDR3 nucleotides are TGTGCCAGCAGTGACTCTCACAGTAGCTCTGGGGCCAACGTCCTGACTTTC.

The genes are TRBV20-1 and TRBJ2-5; D gene uncertain. The CDR3 is 11 amino acids. Germline lookup yields CDR1 DFQATT and CDR2 SNEGSKA (reference sequence). The V end lost 5 bases, the J end lost 8 bases, and 12 bases lay between the germline ends. CDR3 amino acids: CSAQRVATQYF. As DNA, the CDR3 is TGCAGTGCTCAGCGTGTTGCTACCCAGTACTTC.

The genes are TRBV11-2 and TRBJ1-1, with TRBD1 matching over 7 bases. Germline CDR1 SGHAT, CDR2 FQNNGV. The CDR3 extends over 15 amino acids. The V gene end was trimmed by 0 bases and the J gene end by 5 bases; junction bases not matched to a gene: 6. In nucleotides, the CDR3 is TGTGCCAGCAGCTTAGATCGGACAGGTCGTACTGAAGCTTTCTTT. Amino acid sequence: CASSLDRTGRTEAFF. Supplemented by reference TRBV11-2 and TRBJ1-1, the full variable domain reads EAGVAQSPRYKIIEKRQSVAFWCNPISGHATLYWYQQILGQGPKLLIQFQNNGVVDDSQLPKDRFSAERLKGVDSTLKIQPAKLEDSAVYLCASSLDRTGRTEAFFGQGTRLTVV.

This sequence joins TRBV6-6 and TRBJ2-7; TRBD2 might be the D (5 bases). V dropped 8 bases and J dropped 2 bases, with 10 bases sitting between them. The germline V gene encodes CDR1 MNHNY and CDR2 SVGAGI (reference sequence). CDR3 size: 12 residues. The CDR3 nucleotides are TGTGCCAGCCTTACCGGGACCTACGAGCAGTACTTC. It specifies CASLTGTYEQYF.

CDR3 sequence (DNA): TGCGCCAGCAGCGGCAGAGCGAGCCATTTCTACGAGCAGTACTTC. Encoded protein: CASSGRASHFYEQYF. This chain links TRBV5-1 with TRBJ2-7, with no clear D. Germline V CDR1 and CDR2: SGHRS, YFSETQ. The ends were cut back, 4 bases at V and 3 bases at J, with 17 bases in the middle. The CDR3 runs to 15 residues.

V usage is TRBV12-5 and J usage is TRBJ2-3; 14 nucleotides agree with TRBD2. V lost 5 bases, J lost 5 bases, and 15 bases stayed unmatched. The CDR3 extends over 19 amino acids. CDR1 LGHNT and CDR2 FRNRAP come from the germline V gene. Here the CDR3 reads CASGLNPGTSGRVEDTQYF. CDR3 nucleotide sequence: TGTGCTAGTGGTCTCAACCCCGGGACTAGCGGGAGAGTGGAAGATACGCAGTATTTT.

V usage is TRBV9 and J usage is TRBJ2-7; D uncertain. Germline V lookup: CDR1 SGDLS, CDR2 YYNGEE. The CDR3 consists of 14 residues. V was shortened by 0 bases and J by 2 bases, with 9 bases between the two germline ends. The CDR3 is CASSVGFRTYEQYF. CDR3 DNA sequence: TGTGCCAGCAGCGTAGGTTTTAGAACCTACGAGCAGTACTTC.

The chain carries TRBV29-1 and TRBJ2-7, with 11 bases aligning to TRBD2. CDR1 is SQVTM and CDR2 is ANQGSEA in the germline V gene. J gave up 2 bases and V 6 bases, and 12 bases lay outside the gene matches. This CDR3 is built from 16 residues. The CDR3 nucleotides are TGCAGCGTCCAATTGCCGGGACTAGCGGTTACCTACGAGCAGTACTTC. Its translation: CSVQLPGLAVTYEQYF.

The DNA for the CDR3 is TGCGCCAGCAGCCAAGAAAACAAGCCTGCAGATACGCAGTATTTT. This sequence encodes CASSQENKPADTQYF. This chain connects TRBV4-1 to TRBJ2-3; D not certain. The CDR3 has 15 residues. The germline V gene encodes CDR1 MGHRA and CDR2 YSYEKL. The germline V and J ends were trimmed by 0 bases and 4 bases, with 11 bases remaining between them.

The chain links TRBV7-9 to TRBJ1-1; D unclear. V was trimmed by 5 bases and J by 2 bases, leaving 12 bases between them. The CDR3 consists of 14 residues. Germline loops: CDR1 SEHNR, CDR2 FQNEAQ (reference sequence). The CDR3 protein is CASSPVRPNTEAFF. In DNA form, the CDR3 reads TGTGCCAGCAGCCCGGTCCGCCCTAACACTGAAGCTTTCTTT.

This clone has only a few counts. The chain employs TRBV4-1 and TRBJ1-5; D unclear. Germline CDR1 reads MGHRA; CDR2 reads YSYEKL. CDR3 size: 14 residues. V lost 4 bases to trimming and J lost 4 bases, with 11 bases between them. The CDR3 protein is CASSLKTGNQPQHF. CDR3 nucleotides: TGCGCCAGCAGCCTGAAGACGGGGAATCAGCCCCAGCATTTT.